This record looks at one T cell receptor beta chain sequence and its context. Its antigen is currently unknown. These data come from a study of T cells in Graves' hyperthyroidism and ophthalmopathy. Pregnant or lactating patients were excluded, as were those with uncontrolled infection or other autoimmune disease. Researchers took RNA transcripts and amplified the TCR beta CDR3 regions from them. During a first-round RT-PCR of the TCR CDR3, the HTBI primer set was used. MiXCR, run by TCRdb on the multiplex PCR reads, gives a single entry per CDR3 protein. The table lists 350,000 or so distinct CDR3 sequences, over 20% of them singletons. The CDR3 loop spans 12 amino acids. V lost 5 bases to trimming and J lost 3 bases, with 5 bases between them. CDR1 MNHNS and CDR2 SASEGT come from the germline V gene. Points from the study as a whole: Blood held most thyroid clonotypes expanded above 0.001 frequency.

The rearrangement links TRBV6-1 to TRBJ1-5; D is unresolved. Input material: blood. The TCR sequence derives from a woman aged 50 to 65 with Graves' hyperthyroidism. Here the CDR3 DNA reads TGTGCCAGCAGTTACATCAATCAGCCCCAGCATTTT. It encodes CASSYINQPQHF.